The next 10 T cell receptor beta chains were all read from a single sample in a study of blood T cell repertoires in COVID-19. TCRdb's copy holds only in-frame clones and misses some; the assay was immunoSEQ multiplex PCR. The sample shows about 210,000 clones, around 87% of them seen only once. Sample: PBMCs or T cells enriched from blood (not recorded which). The receptors derive from a man aged 30 to 39 in a cohort exposed to, infected with or recovered from COVID-19 (not recorded which).

This clone appeared once. This chain connects TRBV7-9 to TRBJ1-6; TRBD1 might be the D (5 bases). CDR1 and CDR2 from the germline V gene are SEHNR and FQNEAQ (reference sequence). The length of the CDR3 is 10 residues. Here the CDR3 reads CIRGNSPLHF. CDR3 sequence (DNA): TGTATAAGGGGTAATTCACCCCTCCACTTT.

This clone was recorded only once. CDR3 coding DNA: TGTGCCAGCAGCAGGGAGGGAGGGTTCAACGAGCAGTACTTC. It specifies CASSREGGFNEQYF. The rearrangement joins TRBV9 to TRBJ2-7, with 7 bases matching TRBD2. CDR1 and CDR2 (germline): SGDLS, YYNGEE. CDR3 length: 14 amino acids. V was pared by 4 bases and J by 5 bases, with 9 bases of the junction left unmatched.

This clone was observed at least ten times. The V gene is TRBV7-6, the J gene TRBJ2-2, with TRBD2 matching over 12 bases. Germline trimming cut 5 bases from V and 4 bases from J; bases unmatched to any gene: 5. This CDR3 spans 16 amino acids. In germline, CDR1 is SGHVS, CDR2 FNYEAQ. The CDR3 nucleotides are TGTGCCAGCAGCGGGGGACTAGCGGGTGTCACCGGGGAGCTGTTTTTT. It yields the protein CASSGGLAGVTGELFF.

This rearrangement joins TRBV16 to TRBJ2-5; 13 bases are a match to TRBD2. Per germline, CDR1 KGHSY and CDR2 FQNENV. The junction had 1 base not matched to a gene; V was cut back by 4 bases and J by 5 bases. The CDR3 has 14 residues. CDR3: CASSRGLAGETQYF. In DNA, the CDR3 is TGTGCCAGCAGCCGGGGACTAGCGGGGGAGACCCAGTACTTC.

As DNA, the CDR3 is TGTGCCAGCAGCTTGAGTCGGCAGGGTAATGAAAAACTGTTTTTT. This gives the protein CASSLSRQGNEKLFF. The chain is built from TRBV5-6 and TRBJ1-4; D perhaps matches TRBD1 (5 bases). CDR1 and CDR2 from the germline V gene are SGHDT and YYEEEE. The CDR3 loop spans 15 amino acids. Trimming cost V 1 base and J 4 bases, with 11 bases left between them.

V usage is TRBV2 and J usage is TRBJ1-5, with D perhaps TRBD1 (6 bases). The CDR3 length is 17 residues. Trimming took off 3 bases at V and 0 bases at J, with 15 bases between the two ends. Per germline, CDR1 SNHLY and CDR2 FYNNEI. The CDR3 nucleotides are TGTGCCAGCAGTGACAGGGGAATCCTCTATAGCAATCAGCCCCAGCATTTT. It specifies CASSDRGILYSNQPQHF.

CDR3 sequence (DNA): TGTGCCAGCAGCGTAGATATAGCGGGCGACGAGACCCAGTACTTC. This gives the protein CASSVDIAGDETQYF. The rearrangement joins TRBV9 to TRBJ2-5, with 7 bases aligning to TRBD2. CDR1 and CDR2 (germline): SGDLS, YYNGEE. This CDR3 comprises 15 residues. V lost 0 bases to trimming and J lost 5 bases; unmatched junction nucleotides: 7.

This clone was seen only a few times. This sequence joins TRBV19 and TRBJ2-3; no firm D call. Germline V gene data show CDR1 as LNHDA and CDR2 as SQIVND (reference sequence). The CDR3 covers 15 residues. V was clipped by 6 bases and J by 0 bases, with 13 bases between them. CDR3 sequence: CASRDLGVSTDTQYF. The CDR3 coding sequence is TGTGCCAGTAGGGATCTAGGAGTTAGCACAGATACGCAGTATTTT.

This clone was found once. V and J are TRBV18 and TRBJ2-3, with no clear D. The V gene lost 4 bases and the J gene lost 5 bases, with 7 bases spanning the gap. This CDR3 spans 12 amino acids. Germline lookup yields CDR1 KGHSH and CDR2 LQKENI. The CDR3 loop reads CASSQTGDTQYF. As DNA, the CDR3 is TGTGCCAGCTCACAAACCGGAGATACGCAGTATTTT.

V gene TRBV19 combines with J gene TRBJ2-5, with D uncertain. The V gene's germline CDR1 is LNHDA and CDR2 SQIVND (reference sequence). CDR3 size: 14 residues. V dropped 5 bases and J dropped 0 bases, with 10 bases sitting between them. CDR3 sequence reads: CASSLAMYQETQYF. DNA of the CDR3: TGTGCCAGTAGTTTAGCTATGTACCAAGAGACCCAGTACTTC.